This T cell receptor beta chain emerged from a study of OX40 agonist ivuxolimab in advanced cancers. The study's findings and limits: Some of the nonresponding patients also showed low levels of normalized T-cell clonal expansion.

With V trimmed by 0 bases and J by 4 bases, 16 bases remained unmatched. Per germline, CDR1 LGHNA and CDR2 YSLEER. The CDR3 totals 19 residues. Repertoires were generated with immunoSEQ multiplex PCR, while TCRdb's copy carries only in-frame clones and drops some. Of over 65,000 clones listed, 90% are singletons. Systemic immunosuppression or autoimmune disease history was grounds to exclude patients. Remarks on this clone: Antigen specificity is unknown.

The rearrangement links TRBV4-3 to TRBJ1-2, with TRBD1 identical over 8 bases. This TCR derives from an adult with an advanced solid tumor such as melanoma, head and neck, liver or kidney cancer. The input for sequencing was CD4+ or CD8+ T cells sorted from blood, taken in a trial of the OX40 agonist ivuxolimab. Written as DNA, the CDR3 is TGCGCCAGCAGCCAAGAGCCTTCCGGGACAGGCATTCCCGTCTATGGCTACACCTTC. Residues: CASSQEPSGTGIPVYGYTF.